The 9 T cell receptor beta chains in this list originate from one sample, sequenced in a study of beta chain features in type 1 diabetes (dated by TCRdb to the late 2010s). Study-level results and caveats: Type 1 diabetes patients showed a moderate but significant shortening of TCRB CDR3 length in all four CD4+ subsets.

The library was made by the immunoSEQ multiplex PCR assay. All of the isolated RNA was reverse transcribed with the High Capacity cDNA Reverse Transcription Kit, so expressed TCRB transcripts were sequenced. TCRdb limited this immuneACCESS table to in-frame rearrangements with V and J called. A share of clones is missing; checked studies link under half to unresolved V genes, and the rest is unexplained. Within this sample are around 600,000 clones, with roughly 12% of them counted one time only. The ten largest clones add up to around 0.12% of the sample. Antigens for these TCRs are unknown. The sequencing input was naive CD4+ T cells from blood. The label giving this sample's cell subset or site can be read as: true naive CD4+ T cells. Receptor source: a man aged 30-40 years with type 1 diabetes.

This chain connects TRBV30 to TRBJ1-5; TRBD1 might be the D (6 bases). The germline V gene has CDR1 GTSNPN and CDR2 SVGIG (reference sequence). Trimming took off 2 bases at V and 3 bases at J, with 11 bases between the two ends. This CDR3 has 14 amino acids. The chain's CDR3 is CAWSSPGVNQPQHF. The DNA of the CDR3 is TGTGCCTGGAGTTCCCCAGGGGTCAATCAGCCCCAGCATTTT.

This chain uses TRBV7-9 with TRBJ1-6; D is ambiguous. This CDR3 spans 15 amino acids. Trimming took off 1 base at V and 7 bases at J, with 11 bases between the two ends. Germline assignment: CDR1 SEHNR and CDR2 FQNEAQ (reference sequence). Here the CDR3 reads CASSLVAVSNSPLHF. CDR3 DNA sequence: TGTGCCAGCAGCTTAGTAGCGGTATCGAATTCACCCCTCCACTTT.

At least ten counts were recorded for this clone. The chain recombines TRBV27 with TRBJ1-1, with 8 bases lining up with TRBD1. With 5 bases clipped from V and 1 base from J, the junction kept 12 bases outside the gene matches. The CDR3 consists of 17 residues. Germline V gives CDR1 MNHEY, CDR2 SMNVEV (reference sequence). CDR3 loop: CASSPPFRTGSNTEAFF. CDR3 in DNA: TGTGCCAGCAGTCCCCCCTTCCGGACAGGGTCGAACACTGAAGCTTTCTTT.

This clone was seen more than once but under ten times. The gene calls are TRBV6-5 and TRBJ2-2; 9 nucleotides agree with TRBD1. V gave up 2 bases and J gave up 4 bases; unmatched junction bases: 2. The CDR3 consists of 15 residues. Germline V CDR1 and CDR2: MNHEY, SVGAGI. The CDR3 is CASSYGDRVTGELFF. CDR3 coding DNA: TGTGCCAGCAGTTACGGGGACAGGGTCACCGGGGAGCTGTTTTTT.

CDR3: CASSYIQTEAFF. CDR3 in DNA: TGTGCCAGCAGTTACATCCAGACTGAAGCTTTCTTT. V is TRBV6-6 and J is TRBJ1-1; D is undetermined. Germline lookup yields CDR1 MNHNY and CDR2 SVGAGI (reference sequence). V lost 2 bases, J lost 5 bases, and 6 bases lay in between. The CDR3 runs 12 residues.

The DNA of the CDR3 is TGTGCCAGCAGTTGGGCCGGGAACTATGGCTACACCTTC. This encodes CASSWAGNYGYTF. The chain employs TRBV28 and TRBJ1-2; D uncertain. The length of the CDR3 is 13 residues. CDR1 is MDHEN and CDR2 is SYDVKM in the germline V gene. Trimming stripped 4 bases from V and 2 bases from J, with 8 bases between.

Remarks on this clone: Other DNA sequences in this sample translate to the same CDR3. This chain joins TRBV11-2 and TRBJ2-7; D gene unclear. CDR1 is SGHAT, CDR2 FQNNGV, per germline. V dropped 4 bases and J dropped 6 bases, with 10 bases sitting between them. The CDR3 runs to 12 residues. CDR3 DNA: TGTGCCAGCAGCTCCGCACGAGGCGAGCAGTACTTC. This encodes CASSSARGEQYF.

This clone was counted only a few times. The rearrangement uses TRBV7-9 and TRBJ1-1; no firm D call. The V end lost 1 base, the J end lost 4 bases, and 13 bases lay between the germline ends. This CDR3 is 15 amino acids long. Germline lookup yields CDR1 SEHNR and CDR2 FQNEAQ (reference sequence). The CDR3 sequence: CASSLESSGTTEAFF. Written as DNA, the CDR3 is TGTGCCAGCAGCTTAGAGTCGAGCGGAACCACTGAAGCTTTCTTT.

A single count supports this clone. The chain is built from TRBV7-9 and TRBJ2-2; 7 bases fit TRBD1. CDR1 SEHNR and CDR2 FQNEAQ come from the germline V gene (reference sequence). V shed 5 bases and J 0 bases; nucleotides not matched to a gene: 3. The CDR3 consists of 15 residues. In DNA form, the CDR3 reads TGTGCCAGCAGCCTAGGACAGGCGAACACCGGGGAGCTGTTTTTT. It encodes CASSLGQANTGELFF. Combining the CDR3 with reference TRBV7-9 and TRBJ2-2 gives the whole variable domain DTGVSQNPRHKITKRGQNVTFRCDPISEHNRLYWYRQTLGQGPEFLTYFQNEAQLEKSRLLSDRFSAERPKGSFSTLEIQRTEQGDSAMYLCASSLGQANTGELFFGEGSRLTVL.